These 16 T cell receptor beta chains were all obtained from the same sample, sequenced in a study of T cell responses to AZD1222 COVID-19 vaccine. The repertoire was sequenced with immunoSEQ multiplex PCR; TCRdb's copy has only in-frame clones and lacks some. The top ten clones hold approximately 3.9% of a sample with 130,000 to 150,000 clones, around 90% of them seen once. The sequences come from peripheral blood, collected 28 days after the second AZD1222 dose. These receptor sequences come from an adult who received the AZD1222 COVID-19 vaccine.

V usage is TRBV2 and J usage is TRBJ1-1; D gene unclear. Germline CDR1 SNHLY, CDR2 FYNNEI. V shed 4 bases and J shed 2 bases, with 20 bases lying between them. This CDR3 spans 17 amino acids. The CDR3 region has the DNA TGTGCCAGCAGTGTGAGGGAACAGACTAGACTTAACACTGAAGCTTTCTTT. Its translation: CASSVREQTRLNTEAFF.

This sequence joins TRBV16 and TRBJ2-2; D ambiguous. This CDR3 has 14 amino acids. Germline CDR1 reads KGHSY; CDR2 reads FQNENV. V was cut by 4 bases and J by 5 bases, with 11 bases left in between. The chain's CDR3 is CASSPPLGTGELFF. For the CDR3, the DNA is TGTGCCAGCAGCCCGCCCCTGGGAACCGGGGAGCTGTTTTTT.

Turning to this clone: Being one base from a much bigger clone, this may be a read error. At the DNA level, this CDR3 is encoded by other sequences in the same sample as well. This chain connects TRBV9 to TRBJ2-2; D is ambiguous. CDR3 length: 16 amino acids. Germline CDR1 reads SGDLS; CDR2 reads YYNGEE. For the CDR3, the DNA is TGTGCCAGCAGCGTAGCCCTAGAGGCGAATACCGGGGAGCTGTTTTTT. This encodes CASSVALEANTGELFF.

The genes are TRBV20-1 and TRBJ2-1, with D possibly TRBD1 on 5 matching bases. The germline V gene has CDR1 DFQATT and CDR2 SNEGSKA (reference sequence). V lost 7 bases and J 8 bases, leaving 9 bases between the germline ends. The CDR3 sequence is 10 residues long. In DNA, the CDR3 is TGCAGTGTCGCCAGGGATGAGCAGTTCTTC. It yields the protein CSVARDEQFF.

The chain couples TRBV20-1 to TRBJ1-5, with 8 positions matching TRBD1. Trimming cost V 3 bases and J 3 bases; bases outside gene matches: 16. This CDR3 contains 18 residues. Germline loops: CDR1 DFQATT, CDR2 SNEGSKA (reference sequence). CDR3 nucleotides: TGCAGTGCTAGTCTCGGGACAGGCCTACCCGGGTACAATCAGCCCCAGCATTTT. Its protein is CSASLGTGLPGYNQPQHF.

This clone appeared many times. The chain links TRBV5-1 to TRBJ2-2, with 8 bases lining up with TRBD2. This CDR3 has 14 residues. The germline CDR1 and CDR2 sequences are SGHRS and YFSETQ. The trim removed 4 bases at V and 3 bases at J, leaving 2 bases unmatched. The CDR3 region has the DNA TGCGCCAGCAGCCCGGGGGGGCACACCGGGGAGCTGTTTTTT. Its translation: CASSPGGHTGELFF.

The V call is TRBV29-1, the J call TRBJ1-5; the match to TRBD1 covers 8 bases. From germline, CDR1 is SQVTM and CDR2 ANQGSEA. J gave up 11 bases and V 6 bases, and 6 bases lay outside the gene matches. CDR3 length: 11 residues. CDR3 DNA: TGCAGCGTCGCTGACAGGGGAGCCCAGCATTTT. Its protein is CSVADRGAQHF.

V gene TRBV6-5 combines with J gene TRBJ1-2, with D hard to call. Germline assignment: CDR1 MNHEY and CDR2 SVGAGI. The CDR3 consists of 12 residues. Trimming shortened V by 2 bases and J by 4 bases, and 5 bases separated the two germline ends. The CDR3 DNA is TGTGCCAGCAGTTACCGTAGCTATGGCTACACCTTC. Translated, it gives CASSYRSYGYTF.

Written as DNA, the CDR3 is TGTGCCTGGAGCGCCAATCAGCCCCAGCATTTT. Translated: CAWSANQPQHF. The genes are TRBV30 and TRBJ1-5, with D unclear. Trimming shortened V by 3 bases and J by 3 bases, and 3 bases separated the two germline ends. The V gene's germline CDR1 is GTSNPN and CDR2 SVGIG (reference sequence). CDR3 length: 11 residues.

The chain has TRBV19 and TRBJ1-1, with D maybe TRBD1 (6 bases). This CDR3 has 14 residues. Trimming removed 5 bases at V and 6 bases at J, with 16 bases between. Germline assignment: CDR1 LNHDA and CDR2 SQIVND (reference sequence). The CDR3 loop reads CASSGGGGRAEAFF. CDR3 in DNA: TGTGCCAGTAGTGGAGGAGGGGGAAGGGCTGAAGCTTTCTTT.

The chain carries TRBV30 and TRBJ1-2; TRBD1 is a possible D gene (5 bases). V was shortened by 4 bases and J by 5 bases, with 14 bases between the two germline ends. The length of the CDR3 is 13 residues. CDR1 and CDR2 from the germline V gene are GTSNPN and SVGIG (reference sequence). The CDR3 nucleotides are TGTGCCTGGATGCTGGGACTTCGATATGGCTACACCTTC. Protein: CAWMLGLRYGYTF.

The rearrangement uses TRBV30 and TRBJ1-3; D might be TRBD1 (6 bases). The germline V gene has CDR1 GTSNPN and CDR2 SVGIG (reference sequence). The CDR3 consists of 14 residues. Trimming shortened V by 7 bases and J by 0 bases, and 13 bases separated the two germline ends. The CDR3 region has the DNA TGTGCCTCCACCCGGACAGACTCTGGAAACACCATATATTTT. It translates to CASTRTDSGNTIYF.

The chain employs TRBV12-2 and TRBJ2-5; the D call in the table, TRBD2, was not verified against the DNA. TRBV12-2 is annotated as a pseudogene. This CDR3 contains 15 residues. The CDR3 is CASRLSQRRQETQYF. The CDR3 nucleotides read TGTGCAAGTCGCTTATCCCAGCGGAGACAAGAGACCCAGTACTTC.

The chain combines TRBV3-1 (or the pseudogene TRBV3-2) with TRBJ2-1; 11 nucleotides match TRBD1. V was clipped by 0 bases and J by 10 bases; unmatched bases: 8. Germline V CDR1 and CDR2: LGHDT, YNNKEL (reference sequence). The CDR3 consists of 16 residues. CDR3 residues: CASSQDGTGGAGEQFF. The CDR3 DNA reads TGTGCCAGCAGCCAAGATGGGACAGGGGGAGCGGGGGAGCAGTTCTTC.

This clone was seen just once. The chain uses TRBV11-2 and TRBJ2-1; no definite D call. The CDR3 has 14 residues. Germline CDR1 reads SGHAT; CDR2 reads FQNNGV. V dropped 5 bases and J dropped 6 bases, with 14 bases sitting between them. CDR3 coding DNA: TGTGCCAGCAGCCCGACGAGAGCTGTCAATGAGCAGTTCTTC. As protein: CASSPTRAVNEQFF.

The rearrangement links TRBV5-1 to TRBJ1-4; TRBD1 matches at 9 bases. The ends lost 4 bases at V and 2 bases at J; junction bases unmatched: 3. Germline V gene sequence: CDR1 SGHRS, CDR2 YFSETQ. The CDR3 is 15 amino acids. The CDR3 spells CASSPGQGTNEKLFF. The CDR3 DNA follows: TGCGCCAGCAGCCCCGGACAGGGGACTAATGAAAAACTGTTTTTT.